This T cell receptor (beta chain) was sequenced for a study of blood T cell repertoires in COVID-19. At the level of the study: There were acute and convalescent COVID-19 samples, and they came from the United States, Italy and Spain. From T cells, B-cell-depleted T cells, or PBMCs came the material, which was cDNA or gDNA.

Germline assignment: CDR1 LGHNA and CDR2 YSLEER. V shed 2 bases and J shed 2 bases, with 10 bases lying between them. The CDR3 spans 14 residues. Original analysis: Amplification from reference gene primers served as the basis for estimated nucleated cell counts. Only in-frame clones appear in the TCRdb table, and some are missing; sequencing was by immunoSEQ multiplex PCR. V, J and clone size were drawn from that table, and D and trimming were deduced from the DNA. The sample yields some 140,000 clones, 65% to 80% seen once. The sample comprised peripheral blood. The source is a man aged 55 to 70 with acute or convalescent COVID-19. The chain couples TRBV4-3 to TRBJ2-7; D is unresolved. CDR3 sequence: CASSQQVGAYEQYF. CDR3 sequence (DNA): TGCGCCAGCAGCCAACAGGTTGGCGCCTACGAGCAGTACTTC.